Sequencing of this T cell receptor beta chain was carried out in a study of blood T cell repertoires in COVID-19. Study-wide context: Acute and convalescent COVID-19 samples came from the United States, Italy and Spain.

Seattle cases were enrolled at active infection and followed longitudinally. The CDR3 totals 14 residues. J gave up 2 bases and V 4 bases, and 5 bases lay outside the gene matches. Germline CDR1 is SGHKS and CDR2 is YYEKEE (reference sequence). In the authors' methods: How many nucleated cells were present was estimated from reference gene primer amplification. The table came from immunoSEQ multiplex PCR; TCRdb's copy has only in-frame clones and leaves some out. V and J calls and clone size are those listed in that table; D and trimming were worked out from the DNA. The table shows roughly 500,000 clones, with about 88% occurring only once.

This TCR was recovered from a man aged 18 to 30 with COVID-19, enrolled during active disease. The sequenced sample was peripheral blood. The chain joins TRBV5-5 to TRBJ1-1, with TRBD1 matching 7 bases. CDR3 DNA sequence: TGTGCCAGCAGCAGAGGGACAGAAAACACTGAAGCTTTCTTT. It encodes CASSRGTENTEAFF.